Below are 16 T cell receptor beta chains sequenced from a single sample in a study of blood T cell repertoires in COVID-19. This table comes from immunoSEQ multiplex PCR, and its TCRdb copy is limited to in-frame clones, with some not included. The table lists about 270,000 clones, approximately 89% of them singletons. The sample was peripheral blood. These receptors came from a man between 40 and 49 years old who had recovered from COVID-19.

The CDR3 coding sequence is TGTGCCAGCAGCTTCTTAACAGGGGTTAACACTGAAGCTTTCTTT. It encodes CASSFLTGVNTEAFF. V is TRBV13 and J is TRBJ1-1; 7 bases agree with TRBD1. Germline CDR1 reads PRHDT; CDR2 reads FYEKMQ (reference sequence). The CDR3 loop spans 15 amino acids. The trim removed 3 bases at V and 2 bases at J, leaving 6 bases unmatched.

This clone occurred once. This rearrangement joins TRBV25-1 to TRBJ2-7; a weak D match, TRBD1 (6 bases). This CDR3 is built from 12 residues. Trimming cost V 6 bases and J 2 bases, with 8 bases left between them. Germline lookup yields CDR1 MGHDK and CDR2 SYGVNS. CDR3 nucleotide sequence: TGTGCCAGCAGGGACAGTACCTACGAGCAGTACTTC. Its translation: CASRDSTYEQYF.

V and J are TRBV5-4 and TRBJ2-7; 7 bases are shared with TRBD2. Germline assignment: CDR1 SGHNT and CDR2 YYREEE (reference sequence). The CDR3 length is 15 residues. With 4 bases clipped from V and 1 base from J, the junction kept 8 bases outside the gene matches. The DNA for the CDR3 is TGTGCCAGCAGCCTGGGGAGCGGGACGTCCTACGAGCAGTACTTC. It codes for CASSLGSGTSYEQYF.

This chain links TRBV18 with TRBJ2-2; no definite D call. Looked up from germline, CDR1 is KGHSH and CDR2 is LQKENI. Trimming removed 2 bases from V and 4 bases from J, with 8 bases in between. This CDR3 has 14 amino acids. The CDR3 loop is CASSPVAPTGELFF. DNA for the CDR3: TGTGCCAGCTCACCAGTGGCCCCCACCGGGGAGCTGTTTTTT.

The chain has TRBV19 and TRBJ2-1; D is unresolved. CDR3 size: 11 residues. The germline V and J ends were trimmed by 7 bases and 6 bases, with 7 bases remaining between them. Germline V gene sequence: CDR1 LNHDA, CDR2 SQIVND (reference sequence). CDR3 sequence: CASNARNEQFF. The CDR3 DNA reads TGTGCCAGTAACGCGCGCAATGAGCAGTTCTTC.

For this clone: One end of the junction is discordant with germline, which a read error may explain. CDR3 sequence reads: CASSFLKGAQSF. The CDR3 coding sequence is TGTGCCAGCAGCTTTCTGAAAGGGGCTCAAAGCTTC. The J gene is TRBJ1-2, the V gene TRBV7-2; weak D call: TRBD1 (5 bases). Germline V gives CDR1 SGHTA, CDR2 FQGNSA. The CDR3 has 12 residues.

This rearrangement joins TRBV9 to TRBJ2-3; TRBD2 agrees at 14 bases. With V trimmed by 4 bases and J by 5 bases, 6 bases remained unmatched. Looked up from germline, CDR1 is SGDLS and CDR2 is YYNGEE. The CDR3 has 16 amino acids. CDR3 loop: CASSPGTSGGVDTQYF. The CDR3 DNA reads as TGTGCCAGCAGCCCTGGGACTAGCGGGGGAGTAGATACGCAGTATTTT.

V gene TRBV27 combines with J gene TRBJ1-1; D is ambiguous. Germline CDR1 and CDR2: MNHEY and SMNVEV (reference sequence). Trimming shortened V by 3 bases and J by 2 bases, and 10 bases separated the two germline ends. This CDR3 comprises 14 residues. The CDR3 protein is CASSFSPPNTEAFF. The CDR3 DNA is TGTGCCAGCAGTTTTTCTCCCCCTAACACTGAAGCTTTCTTT.

This chain connects TRBV11-2 to TRBJ2-7, with 13 bases that match TRBD2. The CDR3 is 15 residues long. Trimming removed 7 bases from V and 8 bases from J; junction bases left unmatched: 11. Germline CDR1 SGHAT, CDR2 FQNNGV. CDR3 sequence: CASTTLTSGRFKQYF. CDR3 in DNA: TGTGCCAGCACTACGTTGACTAGCGGGAGGTTTAAGCAGTACTTC.

The chain combines TRBV5-1 with TRBJ2-5; 8 positions agree with TRBD1. The CDR3 runs to 14 residues. The germline CDR1 and CDR2 sequences are SGHRS and YFSETQ. The junction had 4 bases not matched to a gene; V was cut back by 1 base and J by 5 bases. The CDR3 loop is CASSLPGGGETQYF. CDR3 bases: TGCGCCAGCAGCTTGCCAGGGGGCGGGGAGACCCAGTACTTC.

The chain is built from TRBV14 and TRBJ2-4; D gene ambiguous. V was shortened by 1 base and J by 8 bases, with 9 bases between the two germline ends. This CDR3 spans 13 amino acids. Looked up from germline, CDR1 is SGHDN and CDR2 is FVKESK. In DNA form, the CDR3 reads TGTGCCAGCAGCCAAGGACTCTCCCACATTCAGTACTTC. Translating it yields CASSQGLSHIQYF.

The chain joins TRBV20-1 to TRBJ2-3; D is unclear. This CDR3 is 11 amino acids long. Germline assignment: CDR1 DFQATT and CDR2 SNEGSKA (reference sequence). With 7 bases removed from V and 0 bases from J, the gap between germline ends came to 5 bases. The CDR3 nucleotides are TGCAGTGTCTATAGCACAGATACGCAGTATTTT. Its protein product is CSVYSTDTQYF.

The rearrangement uses TRBV13 and TRBJ2-7; 7 nucleotides align to TRBD2. The CDR3 has 14 residues. The germline CDR1 and CDR2 sequences are PRHDT and FYEKMQ (reference sequence). With V trimmed by 5 bases and J by 3 bases, 7 bases remained unmatched. The CDR3 DNA sequence: TGTGCCAGCAGCGTGAGCGGGATTAGCTACGAGCAGTACTTC. Its protein is CASSVSGISYEQYF.

CDR3 amino acids: CASSWDRANSPLHF. CDR3 nucleotide sequence: TGTGCCAGCTCGTGGGACAGGGCAAATTCACCCCTCCACTTT. The gene calls are TRBV18 and TRBJ1-6; 9 nucleotides match TRBD1. V dropped 6 bases and J dropped 7; count of bases not matched to a gene: 4. CDR1 and CDR2 from the germline V gene are KGHSH and LQKENI. The CDR3 is made up of 14 amino acids.

In DNA form, the CDR3 reads TGTGCCAGCAGCCCCCCGGGACAGGGGCGTAATGAGCAGTTCTTC. This translates into CASSPPGQGRNEQFF. The chain recombines TRBV6-6 with TRBJ2-1; 10 nucleotides line up with TRBD1. The CDR3 has 15 amino acids. V was pared by 6 bases and J by 7 bases, with 9 bases of the junction left unmatched. Germline assignment: CDR1 MNHNY and CDR2 SVGAGI (reference sequence).

This clone was counted a single time. The CDR3 here is CASSAGGSGYREQYF. Here the CDR3 DNA reads TGTGCCAGCAGCGCCGGGGGGTCCGGGTATCGGGAGCAGTACTTC. The chain couples TRBV11-3 to TRBJ2-7, with TRBD2 matching over 7 bases. Unmatched junction bases numbered 14, after V lost 5 bases and J lost 7 bases. The germline V gene has CDR1 SGHNT and CDR2 YENEEA. This CDR3 contains 15 residues.